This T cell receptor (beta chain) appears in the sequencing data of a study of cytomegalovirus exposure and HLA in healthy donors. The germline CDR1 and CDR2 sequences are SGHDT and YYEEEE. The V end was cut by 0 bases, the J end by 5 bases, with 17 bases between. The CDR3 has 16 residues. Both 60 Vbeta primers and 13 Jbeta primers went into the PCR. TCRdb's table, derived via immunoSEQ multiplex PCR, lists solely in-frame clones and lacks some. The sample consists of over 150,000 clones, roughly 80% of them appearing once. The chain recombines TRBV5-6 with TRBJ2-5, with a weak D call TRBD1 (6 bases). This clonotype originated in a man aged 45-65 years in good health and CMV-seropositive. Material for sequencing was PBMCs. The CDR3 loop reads CASSLDRWGRRETQYF. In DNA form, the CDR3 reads TGTGCCAGCAGCTTGGATCGGTGGGGGCGCCGGGAGACCCAGTACTTC. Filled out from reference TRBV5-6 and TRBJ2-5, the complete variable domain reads DAGVTQSPTHLIKTRGQQVTLRCSPKSGHDTVSWYQQALGQGPQFIFQYYEEEERQRGNFPDRFSGHQFPNYSSELNVNALLLGDSALYLCASSLDRWGRRETQYFGPGTRLLVL.